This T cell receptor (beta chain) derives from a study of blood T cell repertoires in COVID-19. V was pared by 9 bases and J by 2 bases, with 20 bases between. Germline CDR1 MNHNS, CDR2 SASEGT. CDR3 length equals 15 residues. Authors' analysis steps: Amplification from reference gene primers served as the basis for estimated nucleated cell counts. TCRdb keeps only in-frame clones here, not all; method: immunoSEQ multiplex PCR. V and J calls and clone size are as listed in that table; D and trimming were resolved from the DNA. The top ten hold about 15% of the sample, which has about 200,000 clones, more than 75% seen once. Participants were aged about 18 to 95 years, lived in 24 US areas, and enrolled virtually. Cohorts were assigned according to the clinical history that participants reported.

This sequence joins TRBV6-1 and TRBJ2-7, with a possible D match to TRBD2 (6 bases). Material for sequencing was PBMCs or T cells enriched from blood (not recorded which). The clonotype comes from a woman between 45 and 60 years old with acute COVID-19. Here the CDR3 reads CARPEEGNRAYEQYV. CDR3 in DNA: TGTGCCAGGCCTGAGGAGGGGAATAGGGCCTACGAGCAGTACGTC.